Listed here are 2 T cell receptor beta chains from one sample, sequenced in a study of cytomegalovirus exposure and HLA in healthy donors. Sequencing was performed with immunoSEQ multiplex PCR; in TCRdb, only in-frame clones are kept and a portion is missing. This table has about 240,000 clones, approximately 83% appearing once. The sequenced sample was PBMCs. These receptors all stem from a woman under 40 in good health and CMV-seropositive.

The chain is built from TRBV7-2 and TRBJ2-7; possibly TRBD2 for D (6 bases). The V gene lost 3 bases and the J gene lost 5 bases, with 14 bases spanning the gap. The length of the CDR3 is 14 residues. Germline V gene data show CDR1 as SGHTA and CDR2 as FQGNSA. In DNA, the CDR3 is TGTGCCAGCAGCTTCCGCGGGACGAGGAACGAGCAGTACTTC. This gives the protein CASSFRGTRNEQYF.

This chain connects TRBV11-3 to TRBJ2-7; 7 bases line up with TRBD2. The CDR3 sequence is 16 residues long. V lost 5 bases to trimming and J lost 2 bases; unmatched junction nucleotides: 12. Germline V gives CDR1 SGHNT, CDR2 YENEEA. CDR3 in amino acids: CASSPRGEGKPYEQYF. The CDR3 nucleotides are TGTGCCAGCAGCCCCCGGGGGGAGGGAAAACCCTACGAGCAGTACTTC.